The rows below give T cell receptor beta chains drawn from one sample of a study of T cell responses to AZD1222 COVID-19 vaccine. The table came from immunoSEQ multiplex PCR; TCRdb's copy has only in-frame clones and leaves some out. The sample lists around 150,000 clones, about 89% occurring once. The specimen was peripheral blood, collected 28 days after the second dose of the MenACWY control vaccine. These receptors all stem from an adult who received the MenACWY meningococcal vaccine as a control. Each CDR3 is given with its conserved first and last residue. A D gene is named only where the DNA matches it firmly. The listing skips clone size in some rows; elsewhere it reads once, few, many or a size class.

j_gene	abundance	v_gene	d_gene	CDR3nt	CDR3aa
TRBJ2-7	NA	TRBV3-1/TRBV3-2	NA	TGTGCCAGCAGCCCTCGGACGGGAAGCTCCTACGAGCAGTACTTC	CASSPRTGSSYEQYF
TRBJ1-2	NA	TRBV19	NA	TGTGCCAGTAGTCCAGGCGGGGGGCGCCGATATGGCTACACCTTC	CASSPGGGRRYGYTF
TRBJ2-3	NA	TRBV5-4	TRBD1	TGTGCCAGCAGCTCCGGGACAGGGGAGACAGATACGCAGTATTTT	CASSSGTGETDTQYF
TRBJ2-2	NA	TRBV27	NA	TGTGCCAGCAGTGTGGGAGGCGGGGAGCTGTTTTTT	CASSVGGGELFF
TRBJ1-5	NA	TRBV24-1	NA	TGTGCCACCAGTCGACACGGACCAAATCAGCCCCAGCATTTT	CATSRHGPNQPQHF
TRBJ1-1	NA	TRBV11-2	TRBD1	TGTGCCAGCAGCCCGGGTGACGACAGGGGTGAAGCTTTCTTT	CASSPGDDRGEAFF
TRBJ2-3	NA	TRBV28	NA	TGTGCCAGCAGTTTTAGCGGTAGCACAGATACGCAGTATTTT	CASSFSGSTDTQYF
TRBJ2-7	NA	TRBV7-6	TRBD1	TGTGCCAGCAGCTCCTCAGGACAGGGCATCCACGAGCAGTACTTC	CASSSSGQGIHEQYF
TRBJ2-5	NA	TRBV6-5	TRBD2	TGTGCCAGCAGTTACGCACTCGGACTCGGGGGGGAGACCCAGTACTTC	CASSYALGLGGETQYF
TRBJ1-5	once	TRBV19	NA	TGTGCCAGTAGTATGTTTGGGCTTAGCAATCAGCCCCAGCATTTT	CASSMFGLSNQPQHF
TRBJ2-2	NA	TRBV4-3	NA	TGCGCCAGCAGCCAAGTGTTGTTGACGAACACCGGGGAGCTGTTTTTT	CASSQVLLTNTGELFF
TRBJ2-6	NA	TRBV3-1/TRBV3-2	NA	TGTGCCAGCAGCCAAGTTTCTGGGGCCAACGTCCTGACTTTC	CASSQVSGANVLTF
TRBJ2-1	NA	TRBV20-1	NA	TGCAGCCCGGGCAGGGACAATGAGCAGTTCTTC	CSPGRDNEQFF
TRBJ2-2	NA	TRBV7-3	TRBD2	TGTGCCAGCAGCTTACTAGCGGGGGGCTACACCGGGGAGCTGTTTTTT	CASSLLAGGYTGELFF
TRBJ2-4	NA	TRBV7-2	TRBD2	TGCGCCAGCAGCCGGACTAGCGAGGGGGGGGAAAACATTCAGTACTTC	CASSRTSEGGENIQYF
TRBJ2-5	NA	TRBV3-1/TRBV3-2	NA	TGTGCCAGCAGCGAGACCTGGGGCTCCCGCCAAGAACAAGAGACCCAGTACTTC	CASSETWGSRQEQETQYF
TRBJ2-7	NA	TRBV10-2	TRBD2	TGCGCCAGCAGTGGACTAGCGGGACGCGAGCAGTACTTC	CASSGLAGREQYF
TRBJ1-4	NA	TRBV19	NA	TGTGCCAGTAGTCAAGAAACTAATGAAAAACTGTTTTTT	CASSQETNEKLFF
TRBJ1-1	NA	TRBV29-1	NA	TGCAGCGTGGGGGCGGTTAGTTTGAACACTGAAGCTTTCTTT	CSVGAVSLNTEAFF
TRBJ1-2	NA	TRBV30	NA	TGTGCCCAAGAGGGCAGAGGAAACTATGGCTACACCTTC	CAQEGRGNYGYTF
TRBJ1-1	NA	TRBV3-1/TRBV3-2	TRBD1	TGTGCCAGCAGCCAAACCGACAGGGTCACTGAAGCTTTCTTT	CASSQTDRVTEAFF
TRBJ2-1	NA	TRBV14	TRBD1	TGTGCCAGCAGCAACGACAGGGGCCTAGACTCGAGCTCCTACAATGAGCAGTTCTTC	CASSNDRGLDSSSYNEQFF